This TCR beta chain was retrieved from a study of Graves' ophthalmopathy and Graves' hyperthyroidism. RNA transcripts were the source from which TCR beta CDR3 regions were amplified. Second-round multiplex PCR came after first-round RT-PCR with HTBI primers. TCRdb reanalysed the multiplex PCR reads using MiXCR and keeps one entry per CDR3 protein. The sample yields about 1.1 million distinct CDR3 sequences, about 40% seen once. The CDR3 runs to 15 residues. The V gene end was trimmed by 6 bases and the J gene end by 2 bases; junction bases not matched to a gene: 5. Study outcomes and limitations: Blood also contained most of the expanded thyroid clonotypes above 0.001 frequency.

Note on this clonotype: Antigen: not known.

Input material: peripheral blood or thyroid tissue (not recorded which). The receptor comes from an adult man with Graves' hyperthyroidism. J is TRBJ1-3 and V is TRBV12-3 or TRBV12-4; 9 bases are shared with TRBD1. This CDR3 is CASSGQGPTGNTIYF. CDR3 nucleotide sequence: TGTGCCAGCAGCGGACAGGGGCCGACTGGAAACACCATATATTTT.